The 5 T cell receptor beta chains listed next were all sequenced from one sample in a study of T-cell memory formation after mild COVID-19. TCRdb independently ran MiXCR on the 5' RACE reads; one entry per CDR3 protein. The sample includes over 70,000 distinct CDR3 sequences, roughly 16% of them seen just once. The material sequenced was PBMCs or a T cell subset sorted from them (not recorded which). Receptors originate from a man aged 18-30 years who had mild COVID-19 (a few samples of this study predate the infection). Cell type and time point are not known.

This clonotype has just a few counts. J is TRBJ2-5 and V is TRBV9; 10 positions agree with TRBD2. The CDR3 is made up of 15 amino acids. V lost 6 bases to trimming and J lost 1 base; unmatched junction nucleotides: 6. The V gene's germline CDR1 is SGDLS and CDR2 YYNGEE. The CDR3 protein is CASNEAGGAQETQYF. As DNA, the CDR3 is TGTGCCAGCAACGAAGCGGGGGGGGCCCAAGAGACCCAGTACTTC.

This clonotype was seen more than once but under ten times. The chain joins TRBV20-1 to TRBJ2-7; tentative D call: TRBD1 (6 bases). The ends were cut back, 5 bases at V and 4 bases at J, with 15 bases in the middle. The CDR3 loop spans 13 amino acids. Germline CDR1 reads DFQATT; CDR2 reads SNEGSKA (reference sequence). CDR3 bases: TGCAGTGCTTGGCATTCAGGGGCATACGAGCAGTACTTC. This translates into CSAWHSGAYEQYF.

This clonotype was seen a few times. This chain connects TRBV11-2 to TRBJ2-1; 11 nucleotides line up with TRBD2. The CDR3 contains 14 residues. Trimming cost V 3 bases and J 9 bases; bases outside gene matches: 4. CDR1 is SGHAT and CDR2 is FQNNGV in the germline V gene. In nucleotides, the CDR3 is TGTGCCAGCAGCTTTAGCGGGGGGGTGGTTGAGCAGTTCTTC. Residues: CASSFSGGVVEQFF.

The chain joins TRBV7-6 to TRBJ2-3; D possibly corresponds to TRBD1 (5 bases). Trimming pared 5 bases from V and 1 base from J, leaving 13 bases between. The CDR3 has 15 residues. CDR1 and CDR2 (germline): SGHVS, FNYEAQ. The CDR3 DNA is TGTGCCAGCAGCGGCAGGGATACGGGCACAGATACGCAGTATTTT. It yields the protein CASSGRDTGTDTQYF.

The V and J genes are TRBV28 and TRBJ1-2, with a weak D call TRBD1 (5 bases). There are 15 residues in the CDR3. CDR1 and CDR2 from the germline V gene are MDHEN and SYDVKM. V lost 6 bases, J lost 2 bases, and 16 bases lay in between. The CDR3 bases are TGTGCCAGCAGAAATAGAAACAGGCGGAACTATGGCTACACCTTC. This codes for CASRNRNRRNYGYTF.